This T cell receptor beta chain derives from a study of blood T cell repertoires in COVID-19. Study background: Spain, Italy and the United States supplied samples that represented acute and convalescent COVID-19. PBMCs, B-cell-depleted T cells, or T cells provided the cDNA or gDNA that made up the material.

The CDR3 is made up of 13 amino acids. The V segment lost 6 bases and the J segment 3 bases; nucleotides outside the gene matches: 4. Original processing notes: Amplification with reference gene primers provided the estimates of nucleated cell counts. Generated by immunoSEQ multiplex PCR, the TCRdb table keeps only in-frame clones and is missing some. The V and J calls and the clone size are those of that table, but D and trimming were determined from the DNA. This sample has about 190,000 clones, with 60% to 85% found just once. The gene calls are TRBV12-3 or TRBV12-4 and TRBJ2-5, with 7 bases lining up with TRBD1. This clonotype was obtained from a man aged 55 to 70 with active or convalescent COVID-19. Sequences were obtained from peripheral blood. CDR3 nucleotide sequence: TGTGCCAGCAGCCCGGGACAGAAAGAGACCCAGTACTTC. Translated, it gives CASSPGQKETQYF.